These 32 T cell receptor beta chains originate from one sample sequenced in a study of T cells in Graves' hyperthyroidism and ophthalmopathy. Template material for amplifying TCR beta CDR3 regions consisted of RNA transcripts. The HTBI primer set drove a first-round RT-PCR of the TCR CDR3. MiXCR, run by TCRdb on the multiplex PCR reads, gives a single entry per CDR3 protein. This sample has 300,000 or so distinct CDR3 sequences, with over 20% found just once. Sequencing input: blood. These receptors came from a woman aged 50 to 60 with Graves' hyperthyroidism.

The genes are TRBV4-1 and TRBJ2-7; 7 positions agree with TRBD2. CDR1 MGHRA and CDR2 YSYEKL come from the germline V gene. The V segment lost 2 bases and the J segment 1 base; nucleotides outside the gene matches: 5. The CDR3 is made up of 15 amino acids. The CDR3 nucleotides read TGCGCCAGCAGCCAAATGGCGGGGGTATCCTACGAGCAGTACTTC. Translation gives CASSQMAGVSYEQYF.

The CDR3 DNA reads as TGTGCCTGGAGAAGAGGGGCAGGGGGCCGCGAGCAGTACTTC. Amino acid sequence: CAWRRGAGGREQYF. The chain joins TRBV30 to TRBJ2-7; 8 positions match TRBD1. V lost 3 bases, J lost 6 bases, and 10 bases stayed unmatched. The CDR3 totals 14 residues. Per germline, CDR1 GTSNPN and CDR2 SVGIG (reference sequence).

This chain connects TRBV25-1 to TRBJ2-1, with a tentative D call TRBD1 (6 bases). This CDR3 comprises 14 residues. With 6 bases removed from V and 5 bases from J, the gap between germline ends came to 14 bases. The germline V gene has CDR1 MGHDK and CDR2 SYGVNS. DNA for the CDR3: TGTGCCAGCAGCCGCTACAGGGATGACAATGAGCAGTTCTTC. Its translation: CASSRYRDDNEQFF. The variable domain in full, completed from reference TRBV25-1 and TRBJ2-1, reads EADIYQTPRYLVIGTGKKITLECSQTMGHDKMYWYQQDPGMELHLIHYSYGVNSTEKGDLSSESTVSRIRTEHFPLTLESARPSHTSQYLCASSRYRDDNEQFFGPGTRLTVL.

This clonotype was seen a handful of times. This chain links TRBV13 with TRBJ2-7; 7 nucleotides align to TRBD1. Per germline, CDR1 PRHDT and CDR2 FYEKMQ (reference sequence). The CDR3 runs 15 residues. The junction had 6 bases not matched to a gene; V was cut back by 4 bases and J by 0 bases. Written as DNA, the CDR3 is TGTGCCAGCAGCTCCCGACAGGGCCTCTCCTACGAGCAGTACTTC. Translation: CASSSRQGLSYEQYF.

The sample holds many counts of this clonotype. The chain has TRBV5-1 and TRBJ2-7; D remains unclear. Trimming cost V 2 bases and J 3 bases, with 9 bases left between them. Looked up from germline, CDR1 is SGHRS and CDR2 is YFSETQ. This CDR3 is 13 amino acids long. CDR3 coding DNA: TGCGCCAGCAGCTTAAAAGGGCACTACGAGCAGTACTTC. Protein product: CASSLKGHYEQYF.

This clonotype has a count of ten or more. The chain recombines TRBV28 with TRBJ1-1, with D maybe TRBD1 (5 bases). Trimming removed 10 bases from V and 6 bases from J, with 12 bases in between. Germline CDR1 is MDHEN and CDR2 is SYDVKM. The CDR3 has 11 amino acids. The CDR3 coding sequence is TGTGCCACCAGGGAAAACCCTGAAGCTTTCTTT. Protein product: CATRENPEAFF. Using reference TRBV28 and TRBJ1-1 for the parts outside the CDR3, the full variable domain is DVKVTQSSRYLVKRTGEKVFLECVQDMDHENMFWYRQDPGLGLRLIYFSYDVKMKEKGDIPEGYSVSREKKERFSLILESASTNQTSMYLCATRENPEAFFGQGTRLTVV.

This clonotype occurred once. This CDR3 reads CASSIAGGPDEQFF. CDR3 sequence (DNA): TGCGCCAGCAGTATAGCGGGGGGCCCGGATGAGCAGTTCTTC. This chain links TRBV5-1 with TRBJ2-1; TRBD2 aligns across 10 bases. With V trimmed by 5 bases and J by 8 bases, 7 bases remained unmatched. Germline CDR1 reads SGHRS; CDR2 reads YFSETQ. CDR3 length: 14 amino acids. Drawing the rest from reference TRBV5-1 and TRBJ2-1, the complete variable domain is KAGVTQTPRYLIKTRGQQVTLSCSPISGHRSVSWYQQTPGQGLQFLFEYFSETQRNKGNFPGRFSGRQFSNSRSEMNVSTLELGDSALYLCASSIAGGPDEQFFGPGTRLTVL.

The chain couples TRBV28 to TRBJ1-5; D ambiguous. The V end was cut by 6 bases, the J end by 0 bases, with 6 bases between. CDR3 length: 13 residues. Germline CDR1 reads MDHEN; CDR2 reads SYDVKM. CDR3: CASRVPSNQPQHF. CDR3 bases: TGTGCCAGCAGGGTCCCTAGCAATCAGCCCCAGCATTTT.

This clonotype has ten or more counts. The rearrangement uses TRBV12-3 or TRBV12-4 and TRBJ2-3; no firm D call. V was cut by 5 bases and J by 5 bases, with 11 bases left in between. CDR3 length: 13 amino acids. The CDR3: CASSGLAVDTQYF. As DNA, the CDR3 is TGTGCCAGCAGTGGGCTGGCGGTAGATACGCAGTATTTT.

The gene calls are TRBV20-1 and TRBJ1-4, with TRBD1 matching 7 bases. Germline loops: CDR1 DFQATT, CDR2 SNEGSKA (reference sequence). This CDR3 has 15 amino acids. V was pared by 3 bases and J by 8 bases, with 12 bases of the junction left unmatched. CDR3 bases: TGCAGTGCTAGCGCCACAGGGGATCCCGGGGAAAAACTGTTTTTT. This gives the protein CSASATGDPGEKLFF.

The sample holds many counts of this clonotype. The chain has TRBV7-2 and TRBJ1-5; 8 bases align to TRBD1. The J segment lost 2 bases and the V segment lost 5 bases, leaving 5 bases of the junction unmatched. This CDR3 comprises 15 residues. Germline values: CDR1 SGHTA, CDR2 FQGNSA. Here the CDR3 reads CASSPGGQGNQPQHF. In DNA, the CDR3 is TGTGCCAGCAGCCCCGGGGGACAGGGCAATCAGCCCCAGCATTTT. Combining the CDR3 with reference TRBV7-2 and TRBJ1-5 gives the whole variable domain GAGVSQSPSNKVTEKGKDVELRCDPISGHTALYWYRQSLGQGLEFLIYFQGNSAPDKSGLPSDRFSAERTGGSVSTLTIQRTQQEDSAVYLCASSPGGQGNQPQHFGDGTRLSIL.

The genes are TRBV10-3 and TRBJ1-4; 7 bases align to TRBD1. The CDR3 spans 14 residues. J was trimmed by 8 bases and V by 3 bases; bases with no gene match: 6. The germline V gene encodes CDR1 ENHRY and CDR2 SYGVKD. CDR3 nucleotides: TGTGCCATCAGTGAAAAGGGGGCAAGAGAAAAACTGTTTTTT. The encoded protein is CAISEKGAREKLFF.

This clonotype has a count of ten or more. The gene calls are TRBV18 and TRBJ2-7; D might be TRBD2 (5 bases). CDR1 KGHSH and CDR2 LQKENI come from the germline V gene. The CDR3 covers 14 residues. The V gene lost 3 bases and the J gene lost 2 bases, with 11 bases spanning the gap. This CDR3 reads CASSPAPGTYEQYF. The CDR3 DNA follows: TGTGCCAGCTCACCTGCACCGGGAACCTACGAGCAGTACTTC.

The chain combines TRBV28 with TRBJ1-1, with 10 nucleotides matching TRBD1. Germline loops: CDR1 MDHEN, CDR2 SYDVKM. The CDR3 loop spans 15 amino acids. J lost 5 bases, V lost 6 bases, and 9 bases had no gene match. The chain's CDR3 is CASSKRQGARTEAFF. In DNA, the CDR3 is TGTGCCAGCAGCAAGAGACAGGGGGCTCGTACTGAAGCTTTCTTT.

On this clonotype: A much larger clone lies a single base off, so this may be a read error. The chain uses TRBV7-9 and TRBJ2-3; D may be TRBD1 (6 bases). The J call may be faulty, since TRBJ1-5 better matches the DNA end. The CDR3 extends over 15 amino acids. From germline, CDR1 is SEHNR and CDR2 FQNEAQ (reference sequence). CDR3 residues: CASSPGTTSTDTQHF. The CDR3 DNA sequence: TGTGCCAGCAGCCCCGGGACAACTAGCACAGATACGCAGCATTTT.

This clonotype was counted only a few times. The chain carries TRBV20-1 and TRBJ2-1; TRBD1 might be the D (5 bases). The germline CDR1 and CDR2 sequences are DFQATT and SNEGSKA (reference sequence). CDR3 length equals 12 residues. Trimming shortened V by 3 bases and J by 9 bases, and 12 bases separated the two germline ends. The CDR3 nucleotides read TGCAGTGCTAGCTGGGGCTTGGGTGAGCAGTTCTTC. Protein: CSASWGLGEQFF.

This clonotype was counted only a few times. The chain carries TRBV11-2 and TRBJ2-3; tentative D call: TRBD1 (6 bases). CDR1 SGHAT and CDR2 FQNNGV come from the germline V gene. Deletions cut 6 bases from V and 2 bases from J, with 18 bases between. This CDR3 region has 16 residues. CDR3 bases: TGTGCCAGCAGGGGGCGCGTGGGGGCCCTCACAGATACGCAGTATTTT. Protein sequence: CASRGRVGALTDTQYF.

This clonotype was recorded at least ten times. The rearrangement uses TRBV30 and TRBJ2-1, with TRBD2 matching 11 bases. CDR1 is GTSNPN and CDR2 is SVGIG in the germline V gene (reference sequence). The CDR3 runs 14 residues. V lost 2 bases and J lost 8; bases outside the gene matches: 5. The chain's CDR3 is CAWSPGLADDEQFF. DNA of the CDR3: TGTGCCTGGAGTCCGGGACTAGCGGACGATGAGCAGTTCTTC.

This clonotype was found many times. This chain connects TRBV20-1 to TRBJ2-1; 10 bases map to TRBD2. Per germline, CDR1 DFQATT and CDR2 SNEGSKA (reference sequence). Germline trimming cut 4 bases from V and 7 bases from J; bases unmatched to any gene: 10. This CDR3 is 15 amino acids long. CDR3 nucleotides: TGCAGTGCTATACGTCAGCGGGGGGGCGAAAATGAGCAGTTCTTC. Translated: CSAIRQRGGENEQFF.

This clonotype was seen ten or more times. The rearrangement links TRBV20-1 to TRBJ2-1, with 7 bases lining up with TRBD2. The CDR3 sequence is 13 residues long. Germline trimming cut 7 bases from V and 0 bases from J; bases unmatched to any gene: 3. CDR1 DFQATT and CDR2 SNEGSKA come from the germline V gene (reference sequence). The CDR3 sequence is CSGKRDSYNEQFF. The CDR3 DNA reads as TGCAGTGGAAAGCGGGACTCCTACAATGAGCAGTTCTTC.

This clonotype was seen repeatedly, ten times or more. The chain carries TRBV7-6 and TRBJ2-7; 14 bases fit TRBD2. The CDR3 has 21 residues. CDR1 and CDR2 (germline): SGHVS, FNYEAQ. Losses at the gene ends were 2 bases for V and 5 bases for J; bases not matched to a gene: 20. The chain's CDR3 is CASSLWSGGIGTSGRGNEQYF. CDR3 nucleotides: TGTGCCAGCAGCTTATGGAGTGGGGGGATCGGGACTAGCGGGAGAGGTAACGAGCAGTACTTC.

The chain joins TRBV3-1 to TRBJ1-2; the match to TRBD1 covers 9 bases. In germline, CDR1 is LGHDT, CDR2 YNNKEL (reference sequence). The CDR3 covers 14 residues. J lost 7 bases, V lost 4 bases, and 7 bases had no gene match. CDR3 nucleotides: TGTGCCAGCAGCCCCACAGGGGGCGCCTCTGGCTACACCTTC. It specifies CASSPTGGASGYTF. The variable domain in full, with the rest retrieved from reference TRBV3-1 and TRBJ1-2, is DTAVSQTPKYLVTQMGNDKSIKCEQNLGHDTMYWYKQDSKKFLKIMFSYNNKELIINETVPNRFSPKSPDKAHLNLHINSLELGDSAVYFCASSPTGGASGYTFGSGTRLTVV.

V is TRBV10-3 and J is TRBJ1-2; D is ambiguous. The CDR3 is made up of 12 amino acids. CDR1 is ENHRY and CDR2 is SYGVKD in the germline V gene. V was trimmed by 0 bases and J by 13 bases, leaving 12 bases between them. The CDR3 loop is CAISESSLPGTF. The DNA for the CDR3 is TGTGCCATCAGTGAGTCAAGTTTGCCAGGCACCTTC.

This clonotype was picked up a small number of times. V and J are TRBV5-1 and TRBJ2-2, with D tentatively TRBD1 or TRBD2 (5 bases each). V shed 4 bases and J shed 2 bases, with 12 bases lying between them. The CDR3 length is 15 residues. Germline loops: CDR1 SGHRS, CDR2 YFSETQ. CDR3 nucleotides: TGCGCCAGCAGCCAACCGGGACCCAACACCGGGGAGCTGTTTTTT. This translates into CASSQPGPNTGELFF.

This clonotype has a handful of counts. The rearrangement links TRBV5-1 to TRBJ1-6; D remains ambiguous. Germline lookup yields CDR1 SGHRS and CDR2 YFSETQ. The germline V and J ends were trimmed by 0 bases and 7 bases, with 5 bases remaining between them. This CDR3 comprises 13 residues. The CDR3 DNA is TGCGCCAGCAGCTTGGAAAGGAATTCACCCCTCCACTTT. As protein: CASSLERNSPLHF.

This clonotype was detected only a few times. The V call is TRBV20-1, the J call TRBJ1-5; possible D gene TRBD1, 6 bases. This CDR3 spans 13 amino acids. Germline V gene sequence: CDR1 DFQATT, CDR2 SNEGSKA (reference sequence). V lost 5 bases, J lost 2 bases, and 10 bases lay in between. CDR3 residues: CSALGGRNQPQHF. CDR3 DNA: TGCAGTGCTTTGGGGGGGCGCAATCAGCCCCAGCATTTT.

The sample holds one count of this clonotype. The V gene is TRBV20-1, the J gene TRBJ2-1; TRBD1 matches 8 bases. With 0 bases clipped from V and 0 bases from J, the junction kept 10 bases outside the gene matches. The CDR3 runs 18 residues. From germline, CDR1 is DFQATT and CDR2 SNEGSKA (reference sequence). CDR3 coding DNA: TGCAGTGCTAGAGATGACGACAGGGGCCGGAGCTCCTACAATGAGCAGTTCTTC. It specifies CSARDDDRGRSSYNEQFF.

The genes are TRBV15 and TRBJ2-1, with TRBD2 matching over 14 bases. Unmatched junction bases numbered 8, after V lost 0 bases and J lost 10 bases. Germline V CDR1 and CDR2: LNHNV, YYDKDF (reference sequence). The CDR3 totals 17 residues. The CDR3 coding sequence is TGTGCCACCAGCAGAGATCTCCGACTAGCGGGAGGGCGGGAGCAGTTCTTC. Translating it yields CATSRDLRLAGGREQFF.

This sequence joins TRBV28 and TRBJ2-3; D unresolved. This CDR3 has 14 amino acids. Germline CDR1 and CDR2: MDHEN and SYDVKM. The V gene lost 5 bases and the J gene lost 7 bases, with 16 bases spanning the gap. CDR3 sequence: CASSLQTKTNTQYF. The CDR3 coding sequence is TGTGCCAGCAGTCTCCAGACGAAGACAAATACGCAGTATTTT.

The chain joins TRBV5-1 to TRBJ2-7; no reliable D call. The germline V and J ends were trimmed by 1 base and 2 bases, with 10 bases remaining between them. The CDR3 consists of 14 residues. Germline CDR1 and CDR2: SGHRS and YFSETQ. CDR3 protein: CASSLQDHAYEQYF. The CDR3 DNA sequence: TGCGCCAGCAGCTTGCAGGACCACGCCTACGAGCAGTACTTC.

This clonotype came up many times. V usage is TRBV5-5 and J usage is TRBJ2-7; 9 bases line up with TRBD2. Germline-derived CDR1 and CDR2 are SGHKS and YYEKEE (reference sequence). The CDR3 has 14 amino acids. V was clipped by 2 bases and J by 4 bases; unmatched bases: 4. Here the CDR3 reads CASSLVAGVYEQYF. The CDR3, as DNA: TGTGCCAGCAGCTTAGTAGCGGGAGTGTACGAGCAGTACTTC.

The chain couples TRBV28 to TRBJ2-7; TRBD2 matches at 8 bases. The CDR3 is 16 residues long. V was pared by 5 bases and J by 2 bases, with 11 bases of the junction left unmatched. Germline V gives CDR1 MDHEN, CDR2 SYDVKM. CDR3 nucleotides: TGTGCCAGCAGTGGGCTTAGCGGGATCCTGGCCTACGAGCAGTACTTC. Its translation is CASSGLSGILAYEQYF. The variable domain in full, completed from reference TRBV28 and TRBJ2-7, reads DVKVTQSSRYLVKRTGEKVFLECVQDMDHENMFWYRQDPGLGLRLIYFSYDVKMKEKGDIPEGYSVSREKKERFSLILESASTNQTSMYLCASSGLSGILAYEQYFGPGTRLTVT.